This passage covers 24 T cell receptor beta chains from one sample sequenced in a study of identical twins. MiXCR, applied by TCRdb to the 5' RACE reads, yields one record per CDR3 protein. The table includes 1.5 million or so distinct CDR3 sequences, less than 35% detected once. The source material was cord blood. The receptors derive from a newborn girl in good health.

This clonotype has more than one count but fewer than ten. The rearrangement uses TRBV3-1 and TRBJ2-7, with D possibly being TRBD1 (5 bases). The CDR3 is 13 amino acids. Germline V lookup: CDR1 LGHDT, CDR2 YNNKEL (reference sequence). V lost 1 base and J lost 6, with 10 bases in between. CDR3 DNA: TGTGCCAGCAGCCAAGTGGAGCAGGGCGAGCAGTACTTC. Translation gives CASSQVEQGEQYF.

The table lists this clonotype with many counts. At one end, the junction sequence differs from germline, possibly due to a read error. V and J are TRBV4-1 and TRBJ2-3; D is uncertain. Germline values: CDR1 MGHRA, CDR2 YSYEKL. This CDR3 has 13 residues. The CDR3: CASSQASTDTQYF. Here the CDR3 DNA reads TGTGCCAGCAGCCAAGCTAGCACAGATACGCAGTATTTT.

This clonotype appeared a few times. This chain connects TRBV3-1 to TRBJ2-5, with TRBD2 matching over 7 bases. Unmatched junction bases numbered 11, after V lost 2 bases and J lost 2 bases. Germline V CDR1 and CDR2: LGHDT, YNNKEL (reference sequence). The CDR3 has 17 residues. The CDR3 DNA reads TGTGCCAGCAGCCAACAGTGGGTAGCGGGCTCTCAAGAGACCCAGTACTTC. This sequence encodes CASSQQWVAGSQETQYF.

This clonotype was seen a few times. CDR3 protein: CASSPRQELQYF. As DNA, the CDR3 is TGTGCCAGCAGCCCCCGACAGGAGTTGCAGTACTTC. The chain links TRBV14 to TRBJ2-4; D is perhaps TRBD1 (6 bases). The CDR3 consists of 12 residues. Trimming took 4 bases from V and 13 from J, leaving 14 bases between them. The germline CDR1 and CDR2 sequences are SGHDN and FVKESK.

In this sample, this clonotype turned up a few times. The V call is TRBV10-3, the J call TRBJ2-1, with 9 bases fitting TRBD2. From germline, CDR1 is ENHRY and CDR2 SYGVKD. The CDR3 contains 15 residues. Trimming removed 2 bases from V and 8 bases from J; junction bases left unmatched: 7. The CDR3 loop is CAISEPSGTRDEQFF. The CDR3 nucleotides read TGTGCCATCAGTGAGCCTAGCGGGACTCGGGATGAGCAGTTCTTC.

V is TRBV5-1 and J is TRBJ2-1, with D perhaps TRBD2 (6 bases). TRBJ2-7 explains the end of the DNA better; the J call may be wrong. This CDR3 has 15 residues. CDR1 and CDR2 from the germline V gene are SGHRS and YFSETQ. CDR3 amino acids: CASSHLAGQYNEQYF. The CDR3 DNA is TGCGCCAGCAGCCACCTTGCGGGGCAATACAATGAGCAGTACTTC.

The V call is TRBV28, the J call TRBJ2-4; 8 positions agree with TRBD1. The CDR3 sequence is 15 residues long. Trimming took 1 base from V and 13 from J; bases not matched to a gene: 12. The germline CDR1 and CDR2 sequences are MDHEN and SYDVKM. CDR3 DNA: TGTGCCAGCAGTTTATTCCAGGGGGCGCACGTCGGGCAGTACTTC. It encodes CASSLFQGAHVGQYF.

The rearrangement links TRBV19 to TRBJ2-5; D not certain. The J call may not be correct, given that the DNA end is closer to TRBJ2-7. CDR1 is LNHDA, CDR2 SQIVND, per germline (reference sequence). The CDR3 sequence is 13 residues long. DNA of the CDR3: TGTGCCAGTAGTATTGAGAGAGACTACGAGCAGTACTTC. It codes for CASSIERDYEQYF.

The V call is TRBV5-4, the J call TRBJ2-5; D gene uncertain. Germline lookup yields CDR1 SGHNT and CDR2 YYREEE (reference sequence). The CDR3 runs to 12 residues. With 4 bases removed from V and 5 bases from J, the gap between germline ends came to 9 bases. The CDR3 loop reads CASSRYKETQYF. As DNA, the CDR3 is TGTGCCAGCAGCCGCTACAAGGAGACCCAGTACTTC.

V and J are TRBV9 and TRBJ1-1; TRBD1 matches 7 bases. Germline loops: CDR1 SGDLS, CDR2 YYNGEE. There are 18 residues in the CDR3. The V gene end was trimmed by 0 bases and the J gene end by 3 bases; junction bases not matched to a gene: 14. The CDR3 sequence is CASSVGLGRGGLDTEAFF. Written as DNA, the CDR3 is TGTGCCAGCAGCGTAGGTCTCGGCAGGGGGGGGCTGGACACTGAAGCTTTCTTT.

This clonotype turned up a few times. The chain has TRBV4-1 and TRBJ1-4; D call uncertain. Trimming removed 4 bases from V and 8 bases from J, with 11 bases in between. Germline-derived CDR1 and CDR2 are MGHRA and YSYEKL. The length of the CDR3 is 13 residues. The CDR3 reads CASSRINTEKLFF. The CDR3 DNA is TGCGCCAGCAGCCGGATCAACACGGAAAAACTGTTTTTT.

The chain is built from TRBV2 and TRBJ1-5, with 9 bases aligning to TRBD1. The CDR3 length is 15 residues. Germline loops: CDR1 SNHLY, CDR2 FYNNEI. V dropped 4 bases and J dropped 3; count of bases not matched to a gene: 4. The DNA for the CDR3 is TGTGCCAGCAGTGGGACAGGGGCCTTCAATCAGCCCCAGCATTTT. Its translation: CASSGTGAFNQPQHF.

This clonotype was picked up many times. J is TRBJ2-1 and V is TRBV3-1; 8 bases line up with TRBD2. The length of the CDR3 is 15 residues. Germline V gene sequence: CDR1 LGHDT, CDR2 YNNKEL (reference sequence). Trimming cost V 1 base and J 6 bases; bases outside gene matches: 5. The CDR3 nucleotides are TGTGCCAGCAGCCAAGCGGGAGGGCCCTCCAATGAGCAGTTCTTC. Protein sequence: CASSQAGGPSNEQFF.

This clonotype has just a few counts. V and J are TRBV27 and TRBJ2-3, with 7 bases identical to TRBD2. This CDR3 has 15 residues. Unmatched junction bases numbered 12, after V lost 6 bases and J lost 6 bases. Germline V CDR1 and CDR2: MNHEY, SMNVEV (reference sequence). The CDR3 DNA sequence: TGTGCCAGCAGCGGTCCGTTACTAGCGCGGGATACGCAGTATTTT. It is translated as CASSGPLLARDTQYF.

Details on this clonotype: A clone one base away is much larger, so this may be a read error. The V and J genes are TRBV28 and TRBJ2-1; 7 bases agree with TRBD2. Germline CDR1 and CDR2: MDHEN and SYDVKM. This CDR3 has 13 amino acids. Germline trimming cut 6 bases from V and 15 bases from J; bases unmatched to any gene: 14. CDR3 in DNA: TGTGCCAGCAGCTTACCGGGACTAAGGGCCTCGTTCTTC. Translation gives CASSLPGLRASFF.

A note on this clonotype: This could be a read error, since a much larger clone is one nucleotide away. This chain joins TRBV3-1 and TRBJ2-5, with TRBD2 identical over 9 bases. This CDR3 contains 16 residues. Germline V CDR1 and CDR2: LGHDT, YNNKEL (reference sequence). The ends lost 4 bases at V and 11 bases at J; junction bases unmatched: 17. The CDR3 reads CASSPRLADSYNEQYF. CDR3 in DNA: TGTGCCAGCAGCCCGCGACTAGCGGACTCCTACAATGAGCAGTACTTC.

The chain employs TRBV20-1 and TRBJ1-5, with D maybe TRBD1 (5 bases). Germline CDR1 DFQATT, CDR2 SNEGSKA (reference sequence). There are 14 residues in the CDR3. V lost 3 bases and J lost 0, with 9 bases in between. CDR3 sequence: CSASFGGSNQPQHF. The CDR3 bases are TGCAGTGCTAGTTTTGGGGGTAGCAATCAGCCCCAGCATTTT.

This clonotype was found a few times. V gene TRBV7-9 combines with J gene TRBJ1-2; 9 bases fit TRBD1. V dropped 5 bases and J dropped 8; count of bases not matched to a gene: 9. CDR1 is SEHNR, CDR2 FQNEAQ, per germline (reference sequence). The CDR3 is made up of 14 amino acids. The CDR3: CASSLQGALEGYTF. CDR3 bases: TGTGCCAGCAGCCTACAGGGGGCATTGGAGGGCTACACCTTC.

A few counts support this clonotype. This chain connects TRBV6-1 to TRBJ1-2, with D maybe TRBD1 (5 bases). Deletions cut 10 bases from V and 3 bases from J, with 18 bases between. Germline CDR1 MNHNS, CDR2 SASEGT. This CDR3 has 14 residues. The CDR3 DNA follows: TGTGCCACCTCAGGGTTCCTTGGGGACTATGGCTACACCTTC. This gives the protein CATSGFLGDYGYTF.

In this sample, this clonotype turned up a few times. CDR3 loop: CASSYSDRTEAFF. CDR3 DNA sequence: TGTGCCAGCAGTTACTCGGACAGGACTGAAGCTTTCTTT. The chain carries TRBV6-5 and TRBJ1-1, with 7 positions matching TRBD1. Germline values: CDR1 MNHEY, CDR2 SVGAGI. This CDR3 is built from 13 residues. With V trimmed by 0 bases and J by 5 bases, 0 bases remained unmatched.

This clonotype was counted only a few times. The CDR3, as DNA: TGTGCCAGCAGCCGCGATCAGCTCTCCTACGAGCAGTACTTC. Translation: CASSRDQLSYEQYF. The chain recombines TRBV12-3 or TRBV12-4 with TRBJ2-7; no clear D gene. The CDR3 length is 14 residues. Between the trimmed V and J ends, which lost 6 bases and 0 bases, there was a span of 12 bases.

The J gene is TRBJ2-7, the V gene TRBV4-2; the match to TRBD2 covers 8 bases. After removal of 1 base from V and 4 bases from J, the junction contained 9 bases not matched to a gene. The CDR3 spans 16 residues. Germline CDR1 LGHNA, CDR2 YNFKEQ. CDR3 loop: CASSQAYPGLEYEQYF. The CDR3 nucleotides read TGTGCCAGCAGCCAAGCATACCCGGGACTAGAGTACGAGCAGTACTTC.

This clonotype was recorded once. V and J are TRBV28 and TRBJ2-3; the match to TRBD2 covers 12 bases. Germline-derived CDR1 and CDR2 are MDHEN and SYDVKM. V was clipped by 6 bases and J by 11 bases; unmatched bases: 15. The CDR3 is made up of 16 amino acids. The CDR3 nucleotides are TGTGCCAGCAGCCGGCGACTAGCGGGAGCTTACAATGAGCAGTATTTT. Its protein product is CASSRRLAGAYNEQYF.

The V gene is TRBV20-1, the J gene TRBJ2-1, with D possibly TRBD2 on 5 matching bases. CDR3 size: 11 residues. Trimming cost V 3 bases and J 5 bases, with 5 bases left between them. The V gene's germline CDR1 is DFQATT and CDR2 SNEGSKA (reference sequence). As DNA, the CDR3 is TGCAGTGCTAGCGGGAACAATGAGCAGTTCTTC. It specifies CSASGNNEQFF.